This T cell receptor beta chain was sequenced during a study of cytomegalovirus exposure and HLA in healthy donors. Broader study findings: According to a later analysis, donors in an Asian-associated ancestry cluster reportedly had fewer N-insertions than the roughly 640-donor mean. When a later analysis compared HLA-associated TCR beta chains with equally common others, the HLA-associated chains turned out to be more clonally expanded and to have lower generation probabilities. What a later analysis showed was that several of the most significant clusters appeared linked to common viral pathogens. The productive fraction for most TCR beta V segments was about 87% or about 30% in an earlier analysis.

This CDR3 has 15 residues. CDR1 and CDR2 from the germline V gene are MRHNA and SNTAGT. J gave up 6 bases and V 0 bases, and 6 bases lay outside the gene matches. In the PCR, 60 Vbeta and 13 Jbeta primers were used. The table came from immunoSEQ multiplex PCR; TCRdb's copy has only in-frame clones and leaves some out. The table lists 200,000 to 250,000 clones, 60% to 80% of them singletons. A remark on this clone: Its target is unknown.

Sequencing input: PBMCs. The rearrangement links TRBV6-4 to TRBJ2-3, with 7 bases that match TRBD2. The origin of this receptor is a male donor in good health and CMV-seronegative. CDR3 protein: CASSDSAGVADTQYF. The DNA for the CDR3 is TGTGCCAGCAGTGACTCGGCGGGAGTGGCGGATACGCAGTATTTT.